These T cell receptor beta chains were read from a single sample in a study of blood T cell repertoires in COVID-19. Repertoires were generated with immunoSEQ multiplex PCR, while TCRdb's copy carries only in-frame clones and drops some. The sample lists fewer than 300,000 clones; approximately 82% were seen once. Sequencing used peripheral blood. These receptors came from a woman aged 18 to 35 with acute or convalescent COVID-19. CDR3s include the opening cysteine and the closing phenylalanine or tryptophan. The D gene is left open where the match is weak. Part of the rows lack a size; the others show once, few, many or a class for expanded clones.

CDR3aa	CDR3nt	d_gene	abundance	v_gene	j_gene
CASSLTTGLAGGSSSYNEQFF	TGTGCCAGCAGCTTAACCACGGGACTAGCGGGAGGGTCGAGCTCCTACAATGAGCAGTTCTTC	TRBD2	.	TRBV28	TRBJ2-1
CASSPDRIGYPTGELFF	TGTGCCAGCAGCCCGGACAGAATTGGCTACCCGACCGGGGAGCTGTTTTTT	.	.	TRBV28	TRBJ2-2
CASSPRRLAGTYEQYF	TGTGCCAGTAGCCCCAGAAGGCTAGCGGGCACCTACGAGCAGTACTTC	TRBD2	.	TRBV19	TRBJ2-7
CATMDRITDTQYF	TGTGCCACCATGGACAGAATCACAGATACGCAGTATTTT	.	.	TRBV25-1	TRBJ2-3
CASSHGDRDYEQYF	TGTGCCAGCAGCCATGGTGACAGGGACTACGAGCAGTACTTC	TRBD1	.	TRBV6-5	TRBJ2-7
CASSDLETSESGANVLTF	TGTGCCAGCAGTGATCTGGAGACTAGCGAGTCCGGGGCCAACGTCCTGACTTTC	TRBD2	.	TRBV25-1	TRBJ2-6
CAWSVSAGRNQPQHF	TGTGCCTGGAGTGTATCAGCAGGTAGGAATCAGCCCCAGCATTTT	.	.	TRBV30	TRBJ1-5
CATSWGLARETQYF	TGTGCCACCTCTTGGGGACTAGCGAGAGAGACCCAGTACTTC	TRBD2	.	TRBV28	TRBJ2-5
CASEGQISTDTQYF	TGTGCCAGCGAGGGACAGATTAGCACAGATACGCAGTATTTT	TRBD1	.	TRBV18	TRBJ2-3
CASSLTGQGLETQYF	TGTGCCAGCAGCTTAACGGGACAGGGTTTGGAGACCCAGTACTTC	TRBD1	once	TRBV7-3	TRBJ2-5
CASSLDTGTGSEQYF	TGTGCCAGCAGCTTGGACACCGGGACAGGGAGCGAGCAGTACTTC	TRBD1	once	TRBV7-6	TRBJ2-7
CASSQVSSEQFF	TGTGCCAGCAGCCAAGTTTCGAGTGAGCAGTTCTTC	.	once	TRBV3-1/TRBV3-2	TRBJ2-1
CASRRMGSSYEQYF	TGTGCCAGCAGACGCATGGGCAGCTCCTACGAGCAGTACTTC	.	.	TRBV7-9	TRBJ2-7
CASSQDRGGPQHF	TGCGCCAGCAGCCAAGATCGGGGGGGTCCCCAGCATTTT	.	.	TRBV4-3	TRBJ1-5
CASSLSGSDEQFF	TGTGCCAGCAGCTTATCAGGGTCGGATGAGCAGTTCTTC	.	.	TRBV11-2	TRBJ2-1
CASSGGLDLYEQYF	TGTGCCAGCTCGGGGGGACTAGACCTCTACGAGCAGTACTTC	TRBD2	.	TRBV13	TRBJ2-7
CASSTRFGTSGNEQFF	TGCGCCAGCAGCACCCGCTTCGGGACTAGCGGGAATGAGCAGTTCTTC	TRBD2	many	TRBV5-1	TRBJ2-1
CASRGGHTEAFF	TGTGCCAGCCGCGGGGGACACACTGAAGCTTTCTTT	.	.	TRBV5-6	TRBJ1-1
CASSSPHEQYF	TGTGCCAGCAGTAGCCCCCACGAGCAGTACTTC	.	.	TRBV27	TRBJ2-7
CASSFEGQGAKNIQYF	TGTGCCAGCAGCTTCGAGGGACAGGGGGCCAAAAACATTCAGTACTTC	TRBD1	.	TRBV5-7	TRBJ2-4
CASNPGQGSTDTQYF	TGTGCCAGCAACCCGGGACAGGGGTCCACAGATACGCAGTATTTT	TRBD1	few	TRBV11-2	TRBJ2-3